The 27 T cell receptor beta chains below all came from one sample that was sequenced in a study of graft-versus-host responses after intestinal transplantation. Antigens of these TCRs are unknown. Generated by immunoSEQ multiplex PCR, the TCRdb table keeps only in-frame clones and is missing some. The sample shows roughly 77,000 clones, 70% to 90% of them seen only once. Sequencing used unstimulated CD8+ T cells sorted from spleen or lymph node cells, obtained before intestinal transplant. All receptors come from a human donor who received an intestinal transplant.

The gene calls are TRBV2 and TRBJ2-7; a weak D match, TRBD1 (6 bases). Germline loops: CDR1 SNHLY, CDR2 FYNNEI. V gave up 10 bases and J gave up 0 bases, with 16 bases separating them. This CDR3 has 14 residues. The CDR3, as DNA: TGTGCCACCGACAGGTCTGCCCTCTCCTACGAGCAGTACTTC. Its translation is CATDRSALSYEQYF.

The gene calls are TRBV29-1 and TRBJ2-1; 9 nucleotides match TRBD1. The CDR3 is made up of 15 amino acids. The germline V gene encodes CDR1 SQVTM and CDR2 ANQGSEA. V lost 7 bases and J lost 4; bases outside the gene matches: 11. The CDR3: CSARSRDRVYNEQFF. CDR3 DNA: TGCAGCGCCAGGTCCCGGGACAGGGTTTACAATGAGCAGTTCTTC.

This chain links TRBV11-2 with TRBJ2-7; weak D call: TRBD1 (5 bases). This CDR3 spans 14 amino acids. With 4 bases removed from V and 0 bases from J, the gap between germline ends came to 10 bases. Germline V gene lookup returns CDR1 SGHAT and CDR2 FQNNGV. In DNA, the CDR3 is TGTGCCAGCAGCTCCCTCAGGGCCTCCTACGAGCAGTACTTC. It encodes CASSSLRASYEQYF.

The gene calls are TRBV28 and TRBJ2-7, with TRBD2 matching over 7 bases. With V trimmed by 5 bases and J by 5 bases, 15 bases remained unmatched. The CDR3 is 16 residues long. CDR1 is MDHEN and CDR2 is SYDVKM in the germline V gene. The CDR3 sequence is CASSKVVGGGVHEQYF. The CDR3 DNA reads TGTGCCAGCAGTAAGGTGGTGGGGGGGGGAGTCCACGAGCAGTACTTC.

The chain combines TRBV29-1 with TRBJ2-3; 9 nucleotides line up with TRBD2. V trimming: 6 bases; J trimming: 4 bases; junction bases outside the gene matches: 35. CDR3 length: 23 amino acids. CDR1 is SQVTM and CDR2 is ANQGSEA in the germline V gene. The CDR3 region has the DNA TGCAGCGTGGGGGGGACAGAAAGTCCCCGGAGACTAGCGGCCCTGGGGTGGTCAGATACGCAGTATTTT. It yields the protein CSVGGTESPRRLAALGWSDTQYF.

This chain uses TRBV2 with TRBJ1-5; perhaps TRBD1 as D (6 bases). Trimming removed 11 bases from V and 0 bases from J, with 17 bases in between. The germline gives CDR1 SNHLY, CDR2 FYNNEI. The CDR3 has 15 residues. CDR3 residues: CAPHTGSHSNQPQHF. CDR3 bases: TGTGCCCCTCACACAGGGAGCCATAGCAATCAGCCCCAGCATTTT.

The chain has TRBV2 and TRBJ2-1; 10 bases are a match to TRBD2. Losses at the gene ends were 4 bases for V and 3 bases for J; bases not matched to a gene: 3. The CDR3 contains 15 residues. Germline assignment: CDR1 SNHLY and CDR2 FYNNEI. The CDR3 sequence: CASSGLAGIYNEQFF. The CDR3 coding sequence is TGTGCCAGCAGTGGACTAGCGGGTATCTACAATGAGCAGTTCTTC.

The V and J genes are TRBV6-1 and TRBJ2-3, with D perhaps matching TRBD2 (5 bases). V lost 2 bases to trimming and J lost 4 bases, with 13 bases between them. The CDR3 runs 15 residues. CDR1 and CDR2 from the germline V gene are MNHNS and SASEGT. The CDR3 DNA is TGTGCCAGCAGTGAAAGGAGGACGTTCCCAGATACGCAGTATTTT. Translated: CASSERRTFPDTQYF.

The chain couples TRBV6-1 to TRBJ1-6; TRBD1 is a possible D gene (6 bases). The V and J ends lost 6 bases and 5 bases respectively, with 14 bases between them. Germline CDR1 reads MNHNS; CDR2 reads SASEGT. The CDR3 sequence is 15 residues long. The CDR3 reads CASRATRGNNSPLHF. For the CDR3, the DNA is TGTGCCAGCAGAGCTACCAGGGGTAATAATTCACCCCTCCACTTT.

The CDR3 spells CASSPSTDTQYF. As DNA, the CDR3 is TGTGCCAGTAGCCCTAGCACAGATACGCAGTATTTT. This chain connects TRBV19 to TRBJ2-3; D ambiguous. The V gene's germline CDR1 is LNHDA and CDR2 SQIVND (reference sequence). This CDR3 has 12 residues. V was trimmed by 6 bases and J by 0 bases, leaving 4 bases between them.

The rearrangement uses TRBV7-8 and TRBJ1-1; possible D gene TRBD1, 6 bases. CDR3 length: 15 amino acids. V was pared by 4 bases and J by 4 bases, with 16 bases between. Germline V gene sequence: CDR1 SGHVS, CDR2 FQNEAQ. The DNA for the CDR3 is TGTGCCAGCAGCTCGCGGACAGCTAGCTTCACTGAAGCTTTCTTT. It codes for CASSSRTASFTEAFF.

This sequence joins TRBV4-1 and TRBJ2-7; D is possibly TRBD2 (6 bases). V shed 1 base and J shed 3 bases, with 16 bases lying between them. In germline, CDR1 is MGHRA, CDR2 YSYEKL. This CDR3 spans 16 amino acids. CDR3 loop: CASSQVRGGVDYEQYF. The CDR3 DNA reads TGCGCCAGCAGCCAAGTGAGAGGCGGGGTTGACTACGAGCAGTACTTC.

The CDR3: CSAAAGGSYTF. The CDR3 nucleotides read TGCAGCGCCGCCGCCGGGGGTAGCTACACCTTC. The J gene is TRBJ1-2, the V gene TRBV29-1, with D perhaps TRBD1 (5 bases). The CDR3 consists of 11 residues. Trimming cost V 7 bases and J 9 bases, with 15 bases left between them. Germline lookup yields CDR1 SQVTM and CDR2 ANQGSEA.

The chain uses TRBV9 and TRBJ2-7; 8 bases match TRBD2. This CDR3 contains 14 residues. CDR1 and CDR2 (germline): SGDLS, YYNGEE. With 4 bases clipped from V and 2 bases from J, the junction kept 5 bases outside the gene matches. As DNA, the CDR3 is TGTGCCAGCAGCCCTGCGGGGGGTCCCTACGAGCAGTACTTC. As protein: CASSPAGGPYEQYF.

The chain recombines TRBV27 with TRBJ1-1; maybe TRBD1 (5 bases). The CDR3 spans 13 residues. V was trimmed by 2 bases and J by 3 bases, leaving 7 bases between them. Looked up from germline, CDR1 is MNHEY and CDR2 is SMNVEV (reference sequence). In nucleotides, the CDR3 is TGTGCCAGCAGTTTAAGGGGTCACACTGAAGCTTTCTTT. Its protein product is CASSLRGHTEAFF.

As concerns this clone: This same CDR3 is encoded by further DNA sequences in the sample. J is TRBJ2-1 and V is TRBV9; 8 bases fit TRBD2. Germline CDR1 SGDLS, CDR2 YYNGEE. The CDR3 has 14 amino acids. After removal of 0 bases from V and 7 bases from J, the junction contained 3 bases not matched to a gene. CDR3: CASSVGSGGNEQFF. The CDR3 DNA is TGTGCCAGCAGCGTAGGGTCGGGGGGGAATGAGCAGTTCTTC.

This sequence joins TRBV5-1 and TRBJ2-7; D uncertain. Germline V gene data show CDR1 as SGHRS and CDR2 as YFSETQ. Trimming took off 0 bases at V and 0 bases at J, with 16 bases between the two ends. The CDR3 length is 17 residues. The CDR3 sequence: CASSLDHIGVGSYEQYF. The CDR3 DNA is TGCGCCAGCAGCTTGGACCACATTGGAGTTGGCTCCTACGAGCAGTACTTC.

The rearrangement links TRBV5-1 to TRBJ1-1, with 8 bases lining up with TRBD1. V trimming: 3 bases; J trimming: 0 bases; junction bases outside the gene matches: 4. The CDR3 consists of 15 residues. Germline assignment: CDR1 SGHRS and CDR2 YFSETQ. For the CDR3, the DNA is TGCGCCAGCAGCTCCGGACAGGGACTGAACACTGAAGCTTTCTTT. Protein product: CASSSGQGLNTEAFF.

V is TRBV30 and J is TRBJ1-6; 12 bases match TRBD1. CDR3 length equals 17 residues. The germline gives CDR1 GTSNPN, CDR2 SVGIG (reference sequence). CDR3 loop: CAVGGTGGRSTNSPLHF. DNA for the CDR3: TGTGCGGTGGGTGGGACAGGGGGCAGGAGTACGAATTCACCCCTCCACTTT.

The chain links TRBV27 to TRBJ2-1; TRBD1 aligns across 7 bases. Germline V CDR1 and CDR2: MNHEY, SMNVEV (reference sequence). V lost 5 bases, J lost 10 bases, and 8 bases stayed unmatched. The CDR3 spans 13 residues. CDR3 bases: TGTGCCAGCAGTCCTCAGACAGGGAACGAGCAGTTCTTC. Protein: CASSPQTGNEQFF.

V is TRBV5-5 and J is TRBJ1-1, with 8 positions matching TRBD1. With 4 bases clipped from V and 4 bases from J, the junction kept 6 bases outside the gene matches. In germline, CDR1 is SGHKS, CDR2 YYEKEE (reference sequence). The CDR3 contains 14 residues. CDR3 sequence: CASSQDREGTEAFF. DNA of the CDR3: TGTGCCAGCAGCCAGGACAGGGAGGGCACTGAAGCTTTCTTT.

V usage is TRBV7-9 and J usage is TRBJ2-3; 8 bases align to TRBD1. This CDR3 region has 16 residues. The germline CDR1 and CDR2 sequences are SEHNR and FQNEAQ (reference sequence). With 3 bases clipped from V and 4 bases from J, the junction kept 9 bases outside the gene matches. The CDR3 region has the DNA TGTGCCAGCAGCTTCTCCCGACAGGGGATGGCAGATACGCAGTATTTT. Translation: CASSFSRQGMADTQYF.

The chain's CDR3 is CAWSMTGSYEQYF. The CDR3 DNA reads TGTGCCTGGAGTATGACAGGTTCCTACGAGCAGTACTTC. The chain links TRBV30 to TRBJ2-7, with a weak D call TRBD1 (6 bases). Germline assignment: CDR1 GTSNPN and CDR2 SVGIG (reference sequence). The CDR3 is 13 amino acids. Between the trimmed V and J ends, which lost 2 bases and 1 base, there was a span of 9 bases.

This chain connects TRBV28 to TRBJ1-3; possible D gene TRBD1, 6 bases. V gave up 8 bases and J gave up 0 bases, with 14 bases separating them. This CDR3 is built from 15 residues. Germline CDR1 reads MDHEN; CDR2 reads SYDVKM. CDR3 bases: TGTGCCAGCTGTGTGGACAGTCGCTCTGGAAACACCATATATTTT. Amino acid sequence: CASCVDSRSGNTIYF.

The V gene is TRBV11-2, the J gene TRBJ2-7; TRBD1 matches 11 bases. Germline V lookup: CDR1 SGHAT, CDR2 FQNNGV. CDR3 size: 16 residues. V lost 3 bases to trimming and J lost 3 bases; unmatched junction nucleotides: 7. This CDR3 is CASSFVGQGALYEQYF. The CDR3 DNA follows: TGTGCCAGCAGCTTCGTAGGACAGGGGGCTCTCTACGAGCAGTACTTC.

V usage is TRBV10-2 and J usage is TRBJ1-1; TRBD1 matches at 7 bases. Germline V CDR1 and CDR2: WSHSY, SAAADI. V gave up 5 bases and J gave up 4 bases; unmatched junction bases: 13. The CDR3 runs to 16 residues. CDR3 loop: CASSPEQGLSSTEAFF. DNA for the CDR3: TGCGCCAGCAGTCCGGAACAGGGGCTCTCATCCACTGAAGCTTTCTTT.

The chain uses TRBV23-1 and TRBJ1-5, with D possibly matching TRBD1 (5 bases). TRBV23-1 is an open reading frame whose function is uncertain. The ends were cut back, 4 bases at V and 5 bases at J, with 30 bases in the middle. CDR3 size: 20 residues. The CDR3 nucleotides read TGCGCCAGCAGTCCCAAGACAGTCCTCCCGCGCCGAACATTTCATCAGCCCCAGCATTTT. It yields the protein CASSPKTVLPRRTFHQPQHF.